This is a list of T cell receptor beta chains from one sample in a study of vaccination effects on CD4 cells after COVID-19. The data were produced by immunoSEQ multiplex PCR, yet TCRdb's version contains in-frame clones alone and is incomplete. The sample consists of 67,000 or so clones, about 81% of them appearing once. Antigen specificity for these receptors is unknown. The source material was CD4+ T cells from PBMCs cultured with HCoV-229E spike peptides, sampled after COVID-19 vaccination. Receptor source: a human donor who received a COVID-19 vaccine. The CDR3 runs from the conserved cysteine through the conserved F or W. D genes are given only for firm matches. Part of the rows lack a size; the others show once, few, many or a class for expanded clones.

TRBD1	14	TRBV5-1	TRBJ1-1	NA	TGCGCCAGCAGCGGAAAGGGGGCTGGCACTGAAGCTTTCTTT	CASSGKGAGTEAFF
NA	15	TRBV28	TRBJ1-2	NA	TGTGCCAGCGCCACCCCCGAGGGGAGCTCCTATGGCTACACCTTC	CASATPEGSSYGYTF
NA	20	TRBV7-2	TRBJ2-3	NA	TGTGCCAGCAGCTTAGCCGGGGTTGTTTCTCCGGGGCCTAGCACAGATACGCAGTATTTT	CASSLAGVVSPGPSTDTQYF
NA	15	TRBV21-1	TRBJ1-6	NA	TGTGCCAGCAGCGAGGAGGGGGGGCCCAATTCACCCCTCCACTTT	CASSEEGGPNSPLHF
NA	16	TRBV27	TRBJ1-1	NA	TGTGCCAGCAGTTTTGAAAGGCAATCGGTTGAGTCTGAAGCTTTCTTT	CASSFERQSVESEAFF
NA	15	TRBV7-7	TRBJ2-3	NA	TGTGCCAGCAGCTTAGGAGCACTCCCCCAAGATACGCAGTATTTT	CASSLGALPQDTQYF
NA	14	TRBV7-3	TRBJ1-1	NA	TGTGCCAGCAGCCATACAGGGAAGAACACTGAAGCTTTCTTT	CASSHTGKNTEAFF
NA	14	TRBV9	TRBJ2-1	NA	TGTGCCAGCAACGAAATAACGGGGAACAATGAGCAGTTCTTC	CASNEITGNNEQFF
TRBD1	14	TRBV4-1	TRBJ1-2	once	TGCGCCAGCAGCCAAGGGCAGGGGGCTTATGGCTACACCTTC	CASSQGQGAYGYTF
NA	14	TRBV3-1/TRBV3-2	TRBJ1-1	NA	TGTGCCAGCAGCCGGCGGACGATGAACACTGAAGCTTTCTTT	CASSRRTMNTEAFF
TRBD2	16	TRBV19	TRBJ2-1	NA	TGTGCCAGTAGTTCTGAGCGGGGGGGATCCTACAATGAGCAGTTCTTC	CASSSERGGSYNEQFF
NA	13	TRBV2	TRBJ2-5	NA	TGTGCCAGCACCGGATACCTCCAAGAGACCCAGTACTTC	CASTGYLQETQYF
NA	15	TRBV7-8	TRBJ1-1	NA	TGTGCCAGCAGCCGTAACCTACAGGGTGAGAGTGAAGCTTTCTTT	CASSRNLQGESEAFF
NA	15	TRBV6-5	TRBJ1-1	NA	TGTGCCAGAAAAAACAGGGAACGAAAAAACACTGAAGCTTTCTTT	CARKNRERKNTEAFF
NA	16	TRBV7-9	TRBJ1-6	once	TGTGCCAGCAGCTTAGTGCCGGGGGGGAAGGATTCACCCCTCCACTTT	CASSLVPGGKDSPLHF
NA	15	TRBV4-1	TRBJ1-4	NA	TGCGCCAGCAGCCAAGATCGGGGCACTAATGAAAAACTGTTTTTT	CASSQDRGTNEKLFF
NA	13	TRBV5-1	TRBJ2-1	NA	TGCGCCAGCAGCTTTCAGGGTAACAATGAGCAGTTCTTC	CASSFQGNNEQFF
NA	13	TRBV6-5	TRBJ1-2	NA	TGTGCCAGCAGTTCCGAAACAGGGAATGGCTACACCTTC	CASSSETGNGYTF
NA	13	TRBV6-5	TRBJ2-5	NA	TGTGCCAGCAGTTACGACCGATCGGAGACCCAGTACTTC	CASSYDRSETQYF
TRBD1	16	TRBV6-1	TRBJ2-3	NA	TGTGCCAGCAGTGCTAGACAGGGACGGGGCACAGATACGCAGTATTTT	CASSARQGRGTDTQYF
NA	12	TRBV7-9	TRBJ1-6	few	TGTGCCAGCAGCTCTGAAGGTCAGCCCCTCCACTTT	CASSSEGQPLHF
TRBD1	14	TRBV5-1	TRBJ2-5	once	TGCGCCAGCAGCTTACAGGGGCCCAAAGAGACCCAGTACTTC	CASSLQGPKETQYF
NA	17	TRBV29-1	TRBJ1-5	NA	TGCAGCGTACCCCTTGGCAGGTTCGCGCGGTCAGGTCAGCCCCAGCATTTT	CSVPLGRFARSGQPQHF
NA	16	TRBV6-5	TRBJ1-2	NA	TGTGCCAGCAGTTACCTCGAAACCGGGGGGGGGAAAGGCTACACCTTC	CASSYLETGGGKGYTF
NA	13	TRBV2	TRBJ2-5	NA	TGTGCCAGCAGTATACAGATTCAAGAGACCCAGTACTTC	CASSIQIQETQYF
NA	13	TRBV2	TRBJ1-2	NA	TGTGCCAGCAGTGATAGATCGAACTATGGCTACACCTTC	CASSDRSNYGYTF
TRBD1	16	TRBV2	TRBJ1-4	NA	TGTGCCAGCAGTGAAGTCCGGGACAGGCTTAATGAAAAACTGTTTTTT	CASSEVRDRLNEKLFF
TRBD1	15	TRBV30	TRBJ1-1	NA	TGTGCCTGGAGCCGAGGAGGGGGCGCCGGGGGTGAAGCTTTCTTT	CAWSRGGGAGGEAFF
NA	15	TRBV7-9	TRBJ1-3	NA	TGTGCCAGCAGCCCCGCAACAGGGTCTGGAAACACCATATATTTT	CASSPATGSGNTIYF
NA	15	TRBV5-1	TRBJ2-2	NA	TGCGCCAGCAGCTTGCAAGCAGTGAACACCGGGGAGCTGTTTTTT	CASSLQAVNTGELFF
NA	15	TRBV5-4	TRBJ2-5	NA	TGTGCCAGCAGCACGGGACACCTGCCTCCAGAGACCCAGTACTTC	CASSTGHLPPETQYF
TRBD1	17	TRBV30	TRBJ2-1	NA	TGTGCCTGGACGCCCGCAAGGACAGGGCGTCCCTACAATGAGCAGTTCTTC	CAWTPARTGRPYNEQFF
TRBD1	15	TRBV5-1	TRBJ1-2	few	TGCGCCAGCAGCTTGGCAGGGGGCAGGAGCTATGGCTACACCTTC	CASSLAGGRSYGYTF
NA	12	TRBV20-1	TRBJ2-5	NA	TGCAGTGCTAGTACTCTACAAGAGACCCAGTACTTC	CSASTLQETQYF
TRBD2	16	TRBV6-4	TRBJ2-1	NA	TGTGCCAGCAGCCCGCGGGAGGGACTCTCCTACAATGAGCAGTTCTTC	CASSPREGLSYNEQFF
TRBD1	16	TRBV13	TRBJ1-4	once	TGTGCCAGCAGCCGGGACAGGGGGCGGTCTAATGAAAAACTGTTTTTT	CASSRDRGRSNEKLFF
TRBD1	14	TRBV5-1	TRBJ1-2	NA	TGCGCCAGCAGCTTTAACAGGGGCCAGGGAGGCTACACCTTC	CASSFNRGQGGYTF
NA	12	TRBV7-9	TRBJ1-1	NA	TGTGCCAGCACAAATTGGGCAACTGAAGCTTTCTTT	CASTNWATEAFF
NA	14	TRBV27	TRBJ1-6	NA	TGTGCCAGCAGCCCCGGCGCTACCAATTCACCCCTCCACTTT	CASSPGATNSPLHF
NA	15	TRBV18	TRBJ2-1	NA	TGTGCCAGCTCACCACCGACAGCGTCCTACAATGAGCAGTTCTTC	CASSPPTASYNEQFF
NA	11	TRBV2	TRBJ2-5	NA	TGTGCCAGCAGTGGGGGGGAGACCCAGTACTTC	CASSGGETQYF
TRBD1	15	TRBV2	TRBJ2-2	NA	TGTGCCAGCAGCCTGACAGGGGTCGACACCGGGGAGCTGTTTTTT	CASSLTGVDTGELFF
NA	15	TRBV19	TRBJ1-5	NA	TGTGCCAGTAGTATATTCTTTCCAGGGAATCAGCCCCAGCATTTT	CASSIFFPGNQPQHF
NA	19	TRBV21-1	TRBJ1-1	NA	TGTGCCAGCAGCAAAGCGCTTCTATTTGACCGAGGGATGAACACTGAAGCTTTCTTT	CASSKALLFDRGMNTEAFF
NA	12	TRBV2	TRBJ2-5	NA	TGTGCCAGCAGTATGACAGAAGAGACCCAGTACTTC	CASSMTEETQYF